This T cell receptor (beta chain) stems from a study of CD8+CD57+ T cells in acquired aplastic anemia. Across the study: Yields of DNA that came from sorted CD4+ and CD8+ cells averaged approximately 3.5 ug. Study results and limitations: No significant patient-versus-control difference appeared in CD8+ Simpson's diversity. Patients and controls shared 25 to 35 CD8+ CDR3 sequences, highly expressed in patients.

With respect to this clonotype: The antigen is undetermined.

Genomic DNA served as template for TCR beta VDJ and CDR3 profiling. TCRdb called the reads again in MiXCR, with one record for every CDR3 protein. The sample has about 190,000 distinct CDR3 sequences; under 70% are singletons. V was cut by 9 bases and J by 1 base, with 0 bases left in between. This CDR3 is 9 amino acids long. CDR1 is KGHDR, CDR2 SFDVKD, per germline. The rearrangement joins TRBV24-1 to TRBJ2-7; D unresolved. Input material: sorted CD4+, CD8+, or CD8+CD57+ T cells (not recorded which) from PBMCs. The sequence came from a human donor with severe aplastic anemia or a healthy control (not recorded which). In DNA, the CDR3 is TGTGCCACCTCCTACGAGCAGTACTTC. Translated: CATSYEQYF.